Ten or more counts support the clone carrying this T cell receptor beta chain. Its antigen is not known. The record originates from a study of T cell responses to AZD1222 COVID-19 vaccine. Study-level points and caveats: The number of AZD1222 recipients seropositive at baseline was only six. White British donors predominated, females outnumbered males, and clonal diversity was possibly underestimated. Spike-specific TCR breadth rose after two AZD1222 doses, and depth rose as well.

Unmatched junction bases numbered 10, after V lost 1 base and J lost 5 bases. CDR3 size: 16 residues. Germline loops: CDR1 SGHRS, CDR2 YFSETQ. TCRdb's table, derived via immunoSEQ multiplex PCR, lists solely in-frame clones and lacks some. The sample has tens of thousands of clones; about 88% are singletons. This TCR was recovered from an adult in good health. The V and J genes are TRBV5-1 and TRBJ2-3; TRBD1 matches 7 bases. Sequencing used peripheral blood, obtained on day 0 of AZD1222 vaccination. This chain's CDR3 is CASSLTDRARGDTQYF. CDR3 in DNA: TGCGCCAGCAGCTTGACCGACAGGGCGAGAGGAGATACGCAGTATTTT.